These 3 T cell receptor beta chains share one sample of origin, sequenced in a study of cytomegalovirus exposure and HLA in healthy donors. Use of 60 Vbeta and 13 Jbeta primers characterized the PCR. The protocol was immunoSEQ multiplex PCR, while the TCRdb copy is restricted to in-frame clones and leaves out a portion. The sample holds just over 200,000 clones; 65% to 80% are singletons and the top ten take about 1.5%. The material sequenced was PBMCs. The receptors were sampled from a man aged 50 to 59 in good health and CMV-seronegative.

DNA of the CDR3: TGTGCCAGCAGCCACTTCAATGATCAGCCCCAGCATTTT. Amino acids: CASSHFNDQPQHF. This sequence joins TRBV28 and TRBJ1-5; D remains ambiguous. In germline, CDR1 is MDHEN, CDR2 SYDVKM. This CDR3 region has 13 residues. Deletions cut 6 bases from V and 5 bases from J, with 11 bases between.

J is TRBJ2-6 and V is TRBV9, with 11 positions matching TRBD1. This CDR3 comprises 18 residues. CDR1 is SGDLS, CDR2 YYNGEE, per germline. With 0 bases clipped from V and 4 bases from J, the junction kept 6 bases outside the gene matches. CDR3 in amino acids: CASSVGTGGALGANVLTF. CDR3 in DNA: TGTGCCAGCAGCGTAGGGACAGGGGGCGCGTTAGGGGCCAACGTCCTGACTTTC.

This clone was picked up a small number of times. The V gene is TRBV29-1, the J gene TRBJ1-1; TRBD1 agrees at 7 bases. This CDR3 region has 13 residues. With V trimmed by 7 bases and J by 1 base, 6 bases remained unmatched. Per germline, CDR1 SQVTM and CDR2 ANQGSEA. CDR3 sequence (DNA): TGCAGCGCACCGGGACAGCCGAACACTGAAGCTTTCTTT. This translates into CSAPGQPNTEAFF.